A selection of T cell receptor beta chains follows, all from one sample in a study of blood T cell repertoires in COVID-19. Profiling relied on immunoSEQ multiplex PCR, and the TCRdb table lists in-frame clones only, not all of them. The top ten clones hold under 2.5% of a sample with hundreds of thousands of clones, roughly 90% of them seen once. Sequenced sample: peripheral blood. These receptors originate from a woman in her thirties or forties who had recovered from COVID-19. The CDR3 runs from the conserved cysteine through the conserved F or W. D genes are given only for firm matches. The size entry is marked missing in some rows and otherwise reads once, few, many or a size class.

v_gene: TRBV5-6; j_gene: TRBJ1-1; d_gene: .; abundance: .; CDR3nt: TGTGCCAGCAGCTTAATGGGGGCGAAGCATCTCACTGAAGCTTTCTTT; CDR3aa: CASSLMGAKHLTEAFF
v_gene: TRBV6-5; j_gene: TRBJ2-1; d_gene: .; abundance: .; CDR3nt: TGTGCCAGCAGTCCCAGGGGCGGCACCTACAATGAGCAGTTCTTC; CDR3aa: CASSPRGGTYNEQFF
v_gene: TRBV18; j_gene: TRBJ1-1; d_gene: TRBD1; abundance: .; CDR3nt: TGTGCCAGCTCACCGAGCATCCCAGGGGGCCCGAATGCTTTCTTT; CDR3aa: CASSPSIPGGPNAFF
v_gene: TRBV19; j_gene: TRBJ1-3; d_gene: .; abundance: .; CDR3nt: TGTGCCAGTAGTATAGATATAACAGTAAACACCATATATTTT; CDR3aa: CASSIDITVNTIYF
v_gene: TRBV30; j_gene: TRBJ2-3; d_gene: .; abundance: .; CDR3nt: TGTGCCTGGAGAATCGCGGGAAACACAGATACGCAGTATTTT; CDR3aa: CAWRIAGNTDTQYF
v_gene: TRBV2; j_gene: TRBJ1-2; d_gene: .; abundance: .; CDR3nt: TGTGCCAGCAGTGTTATGGGCATCGGCTACACCTTC; CDR3aa: CASSVMGIGYTF
v_gene: TRBV7-2; j_gene: TRBJ2-5; d_gene: TRBD2; abundance: .; CDR3nt: TGTGCCAGCAGCTTAGCGGGACTACAAGAGACCCAGTACTTC; CDR3aa: CASSLAGLQETQYF
v_gene: TRBV28; j_gene: TRBJ2-7; d_gene: TRBD2; abundance: .; CDR3nt: TGTGCCAGCAGTCAAAGGACTAGCGGGGGATACGAGCAGTACTTC; CDR3aa: CASSQRTSGGYEQYF
v_gene: TRBV5-4; j_gene: TRBJ2-2; d_gene: TRBD1; abundance: .; CDR3nt: TGTGCCAGCAGCACTACAGGGGGGAGACTCTCCGGGGAGCTGTTTTTT; CDR3aa: CASSTTGGRLSGELFF
v_gene: TRBV6-1; j_gene: TRBJ1-1; d_gene: .; abundance: .; CDR3nt: TGTGCCAGCAGTGATAGTGTAGGGGTTGTGGGCGCAAACACTGAAGCTTTCTTT; CDR3aa: CASSDSVGVVGANTEAFF
v_gene: TRBV30; j_gene: TRBJ2-6; d_gene: .; abundance: .; CDR3nt: TGTGCCTGGACGCGGGCCGAGTATCTCTCTGGGGCCAACGTCCTGACTTTC; CDR3aa: CAWTRAEYLSGANVLTF
v_gene: TRBV7-2; j_gene: TRBJ2-2; d_gene: .; abundance: .; CDR3nt: TGTGCCAGCAGCTTATTCAGGGGCGCGAACACCGGGGAGCTGTTTTTT; CDR3aa: CASSLFRGANTGELFF
v_gene: TRBV5-6; j_gene: TRBJ2-3; d_gene: TRBD2; abundance: .; CDR3nt: TGTGCCAGCAACGAGCGGGGGGGACCCACAGATACGCAGTATTTT; CDR3aa: CASNERGGPTDTQYF
v_gene: TRBV11-3; j_gene: TRBJ2-1; d_gene: TRBD2; abundance: .; CDR3nt: TGTGCCAGCAGCTCCGTCGGTGCTAGCGGACACAATGAGCAGTTCTTC; CDR3aa: CASSSVGASGHNEQFF
v_gene: TRBV27; j_gene: TRBJ1-6; d_gene: .; abundance: .; CDR3nt: TGTGCCAGCAGCCTTAACCAGCGGGGGAGCTACCACTTT; CDR3aa: CASSLNQRGSYHF
v_gene: TRBV5-4; j_gene: TRBJ2-7; d_gene: TRBD1; abundance: .; CDR3nt: TGTGCCAGCAGCTTGTGGGGCGGGACAGGGGGCCACGAGCAGTACTTC; CDR3aa: CASSLWGGTGGHEQYF
v_gene: TRBV7-9; j_gene: TRBJ2-5; d_gene: .; abundance: once; CDR3nt: TGTGCCAGCAGCCCACAGGGAAGAGAAGAGACCCAGTACTTC; CDR3aa: CASSPQGREETQYF
v_gene: TRBV19; j_gene: TRBJ2-7; d_gene: TRBD1; abundance: once; CDR3nt: TGTGCCAGTAGTATAAACGGCAGGGGGCCCTGGGGCTACGAGCAGTACTTC; CDR3aa: CASSINGRGPWGYEQYF
v_gene: TRBV5-5; j_gene: TRBJ2-7; d_gene: TRBD1; abundance: .; CDR3nt: TGTGCCAGCAGCTTGGTAGGGGACAGGGTACGTTACGAGCAGTACTTC; CDR3aa: CASSLVGDRVRYEQYF
v_gene: TRBV14; j_gene: TRBJ2-1; d_gene: .; abundance: .; CDR3nt: TGTGCCAGCAGCCTAAGACTAGTCTCCTACAATGAGCAGTTCTTC; CDR3aa: CASSLRLVSYNEQFF
v_gene: TRBV7-9; j_gene: TRBJ1-3; d_gene: .; abundance: .; CDR3nt: TGTGCCAGCAGCTTAAAAGACGGACTCACAGGAAACACCATATATTTT; CDR3aa: CASSLKDGLTGNTIYF
v_gene: TRBV29-1; j_gene: TRBJ1-1; d_gene: .; abundance: .; CDR3nt: TGCAGCGTTGAAGATGAGAGGCTTGAAGCTTTCTTT; CDR3aa: CSVEDERLEAFF
v_gene: TRBV5-1; j_gene: TRBJ2-6; d_gene: .; abundance: .; CDR3nt: TGCGCCAGCAGCTTCGGGGCAGGGACTTCTGGGGCCAACGTCCTGACTTTC; CDR3aa: CASSFGAGTSGANVLTF
v_gene: TRBV11-2; j_gene: TRBJ2-7; d_gene: TRBD1; abundance: .; CDR3nt: TGTGCCAGCAGCTCTAACAGGGGGAGCTCCTACGAGCAGTACTTC; CDR3aa: CASSSNRGSSYEQYF
v_gene: TRBV6-5; j_gene: TRBJ1-5; d_gene: .; abundance: .; CDR3nt: TGTGCCAGCAGTTTCCGACCTTCAGGGCAGCCCCAGCATTTT; CDR3aa: CASSFRPSGQPQHF
v_gene: TRBV5-4; j_gene: TRBJ2-1; d_gene: TRBD2; abundance: .; CDR3nt: TGTGCCAGCAGCTTGGGAGGGACTATCAATGAGCAGTTCTTC; CDR3aa: CASSLGGTINEQFF
v_gene: TRBV5-8; j_gene: TRBJ2-1; d_gene: .; abundance: .; CDR3nt: TGTGCCAGCAGCTTGGGGACAAACCCCTACAATGAGCAGTTCTTC; CDR3aa: CASSLGTNPYNEQFF
v_gene: TRBV5-6; j_gene: TRBJ1-2; d_gene: .; abundance: once; CDR3nt: TGTGCCAGCCGTCCGGGTAGGAGTGGCTACACCTTC; CDR3aa: CASRPGRSGYTF
v_gene: TRBV11-2; j_gene: TRBJ2-5; d_gene: TRBD1; abundance: .; CDR3nt: TGTGCCAGCAGCGTAGGGACAGGGGGAGAAGGAGAGACCCAGTACTTC; CDR3aa: CASSVGTGGEGETQYF
v_gene: TRBV18; j_gene: TRBJ1-1; d_gene: TRBD1; abundance: .; CDR3nt: TGTGCCAGCTCGGAGGACAGGGGGGATGAAGCTTTCTTT; CDR3aa: CASSEDRGDEAFF
v_gene: TRBV7-2; j_gene: TRBJ2-1; d_gene: TRBD1; abundance: .; CDR3nt: TGTGCCAGCAGCTTAGCGCATCCGGACAGGGTATCTCGCAATGAGCAGTTCTTC; CDR3aa: CASSLAHPDRVSRNEQFF
v_gene: TRBV7-2; j_gene: TRBJ2-7; d_gene: .; abundance: .; CDR3nt: TGTGCCAGCAGCTTAGAATTATGGCCCGAATACGAGCAGTACTTC; CDR3aa: CASSLELWPEYEQYF
v_gene: TRBV3-1/TRBV3-2; j_gene: TRBJ2-3; d_gene: TRBD1; abundance: .; CDR3nt: TGTGCCAGCAGCCACGACAGGGGACCAGATACGCAGTATTTT; CDR3aa: CASSHDRGPDTQYF
v_gene: TRBV18; j_gene: TRBJ2-3; d_gene: TRBD2; abundance: .; CDR3nt: TGTGCCAGCTCACCGCCGGGACTAGCGGGGGGGCATACGCAGTATTTT; CDR3aa: CASSPPGLAGGHTQYF
v_gene: TRBV5-4; j_gene: TRBJ1-5; d_gene: .; abundance: .; CDR3nt: TGTGCCAGCAGCTTTCCCAGATCCAGGCCCTATAGCAATCAGCCCCAGCATTTT; CDR3aa: CASSFPRSRPYSNQPQHF
v_gene: TRBV6-2/TRBV6-3; j_gene: TRBJ1-2; d_gene: TRBD1; abundance: once; CDR3nt: TGTGCCAGCAGTTACTCAAACGACAGGGGGCTTGGCTACACCTTC; CDR3aa: CASSYSNDRGLGYTF
v_gene: TRBV19; j_gene: TRBJ2-7; d_gene: .; abundance: once; CDR3nt: TGTGCCAGTAGTCTGGACAGCTCCTACGAGCAGTACTTC; CDR3aa: CASSLDSSYEQYF
v_gene: TRBV7-2; j_gene: TRBJ2-5; d_gene: .; abundance: .; CDR3nt: TGTGCCAGCAGCCGAACAGGGAAAGAGACCCAGTACTTC; CDR3aa: CASSRTGKETQYF
v_gene: TRBV4-2; j_gene: TRBJ2-2; d_gene: TRBD2; abundance: .; CDR3nt: TGTGCCAGCAGCCAAGATGGGCTAGCGGGAGGGCGGACCGGGGAGCTGTTTTTT; CDR3aa: CASSQDGLAGGRTGELFF
v_gene: TRBV5-1; j_gene: TRBJ1-5; d_gene: .; abundance: .; CDR3nt: TGCGCCAGCAGCTTGGCCTCAGGGCGGGGCCAGCCCCAGCATTTT; CDR3aa: CASSLASGRGQPQHF
v_gene: TRBV6-5; j_gene: TRBJ2-5; d_gene: TRBD2; abundance: .; CDR3nt: TGTGCCAGTGCCAAGGGGGGACTAGCGGCAGAGACCCAGTACTTC; CDR3aa: CASAKGGLAAETQYF
v_gene: TRBV9; j_gene: TRBJ2-7; d_gene: TRBD1; abundance: few; CDR3nt: TGTGCCAGCAGCGTCGGGACAGGGGGCGTTGAGCAGTACTTC; CDR3aa: CASSVGTGGVEQYF
v_gene: TRBV6-6; j_gene: TRBJ2-2; d_gene: TRBD1; abundance: .; CDR3nt: TGTGCCGGACGACAGGGTGACACCGGGGAGCTGTTTTTT; CDR3aa: CAGRQGDTGELFF
v_gene: TRBV18; j_gene: TRBJ1-5; d_gene: .; abundance: .; CDR3nt: TGTGCCAGCTCACCAAGCTACAGTAGCAATCAGCCCCAGCATTTT; CDR3aa: CASSPSYSSNQPQHF
v_gene: TRBV10-3; j_gene: TRBJ1-2; d_gene: TRBD1; abundance: once; CDR3nt: TGTGCCATCAGAGAGAGCATAGGAGGGGGCGGCTATGGCTACACCTTC; CDR3aa: CAIRESIGGGGYGYTF
v_gene: TRBV9; j_gene: TRBJ2-1; d_gene: TRBD2; abundance: .; CDR3nt: TGTGCCAGCAGCGCCAGACTAGCTTCAGATGAGCAGTTCTTC; CDR3aa: CASSARLASDEQFF
v_gene: TRBV4-1; j_gene: TRBJ1-6; d_gene: .; abundance: .; CDR3nt: TGCGCCAGCAGCCAAGCGAGGAGCTCCTATAATTCACCCCTCCACTTT; CDR3aa: CASSQARSSYNSPLHF
v_gene: TRBV6-5; j_gene: TRBJ2-5; d_gene: .; abundance: .; CDR3nt: TGTGCCAGCAGTTACGCGGAGACCCAGTACTTC; CDR3aa: CASSYAETQYF
v_gene: TRBV12-5; j_gene: TRBJ1-5; d_gene: TRBD1; abundance: .; CDR3nt: TGTGCTAGTGGCCCCGACAGGGTGAATCAGCCCCAGCATTTT; CDR3aa: CASGPDRVNQPQHF
v_gene: TRBV7-2; j_gene: TRBJ2-1; d_gene: TRBD1; abundance: .; CDR3nt: TGTGCCAGCAGCCCTAGGACAGGGGCCTACAATGAGCAGTTCTTC; CDR3aa: CASSPRTGAYNEQFF
v_gene: TRBV4-1; j_gene: TRBJ2-1; d_gene: TRBD1; abundance: .; CDR3nt: TGCGCCAGCAGCCCAAGGGGGCGAGGGTCCTACAATGAGCAGTTCTTC; CDR3aa: CASSPRGRGSYNEQFF